Sequencing of this TCR beta chain was carried out in a study of blood T cell repertoires in COVID-19. Study as a whole: Acute and convalescent COVID-19 specimens originated in the United States, Italy and Spain. In each case, the material was cDNA or gDNA derived from T cells, B-cell-depleted T cells, or PBMCs.

Authors' data handling: Counts of nucleated cells, estimated from reference gene primer amplification, were obtained. Profiling relied on immunoSEQ multiplex PCR, and the TCRdb table lists in-frame clones only, not all of them. V, J and clone size are those of that table, while D and trimming were read from the DNA. The table has 160,000 or so clones, 80% seen once; the top ten hold roughly 6.8%. The trim removed 0 bases at V and 5 bases at J, leaving 5 bases unmatched. CDR1 is WNHNN and CDR2 is SYGVQD in the germline V gene (reference sequence). The CDR3 sequence is 15 residues long. Sample: peripheral blood. The receptor was derived from a man between 65 and 85 years old with active or convalescent COVID-19. V is TRBV10-1 and J is TRBJ2-5; TRBD2 aligns across 8 bases. The CDR3 region is CASSESIGRAETQYF. DNA for the CDR3: TGCGCCAGCAGTGAGTCGATCGGGAGGGCCGAGACCCAGTACTTC.